This T cell receptor (beta chain) was found in a study of control samples from healthy donors and cancer patients. V lost 5 bases, J lost 2 bases, and 12 bases lay in between. Germline CDR1 is KGHDR and CDR2 is SFDVKD. The CDR3 sequence is 15 residues long. The repertoire was sequenced with immunoSEQ multiplex PCR; TCRdb's copy has only in-frame clones and lacks some. The repertoire holds fewer than 300,000 clones, more than 65% seen once, with 13% in the top ten. The receptor was isolated from a woman in her sixties with lung cancer. The sequenced sample was PBMCs. The chain uses TRBV24-1 and TRBJ2-1; the D gene is possibly TRBD1 (6 bases). CDR3 DNA sequence: TGTGCCACCAGTGTCGACAGGTTGCCCTACAATGAGCAGTTCTTC. Translated: CATSVDRLPYNEQFF.